This is a list of T cell receptor beta chains from one sample in a study of T cells in Graves' hyperthyroidism and ophthalmopathy. TCRdb recomputed calls from the multiplex PCR reads with MiXCR, one row per CDR3 protein. Of about 520,000 distinct CDR3 sequences in the sample, 24% were seen once. Sequenced input: blood. The receptors derive from a woman aged 25 to 39 with Graves' ophthalmopathy. Both conserved end residues are part of each CDR3.

j_gene	v_gene	len	CDR3aa
TRBJ1-1	TRBV6-1	14	CASSEGDMNTEAFF
TRBJ1-1	TRBV4-2	17	CASSQAWMEGAGTEAFF
TRBJ2-5	TRBV7-2	14	CASSLAGKQETQYF
TRBJ1-1	TRBV11-2	13	CASSAGLGTEAFF
TRBJ2-7	TRBV12-5	20	CASGLVLLAGGPPANYEQYF
TRBJ2-7	TRBV10-3	15	CAIRVDIGGRDEQYF
TRBJ2-7	TRBV20-1	12	CSASLQGYEQYF
TRBJ1-2	TRBV2	15	CASKGQPTLVYGYTF
TRBJ1-1	TRBV6-1	16	CASSEPPGAVTTEAFF
TRBJ2-7	TRBV5-1	14	CASSLVRGEDEQYF
TRBJ1-2	TRBV6-1	12	CASNGVDNGYTF
TRBJ2-7	TRBV6-1	12	CARRTTLYEQYF
TRBJ1-5	TRBV20-1	13	CSARPNDNQPQHF
TRBJ2-5	TRBV20-1	13	CSARDLGTETQYF
TRBJ1-2	TRBV7-2	14	CASSLAAGSYGYTF
TRBJ1-2	TRBV30	11	CAWMIFGGYTF
TRBJ1-5	TRBV6-2/TRBV6-3	15	CASSDRGVTNQPQHF
TRBJ2-4	TRBV19	14	CASSIAGAGNIKYF
TRBJ2-7	TRBV4-1	14	CASSQGDGFYEQYF
TRBJ1-5	TRBV4-1	13	CASSQGRVQPQHF
TRBJ1-1	TRBV6-2/TRBV6-3	15	CASRPPGGWALEAFF
TRBJ2-7	TRBV6-5	14	CASSYTPAGYEQYF
TRBJ1-2	TRBV20-1	15	CSASRTGGFGYGYTF
TRBJ1-2	TRBV20-1	16	CSAALEAGAPNYGYTF
TRBJ1-1	TRBV20-1	13	CSARRPRGTEAFF
TRBJ2-7	TRBV5-6	13	CASSPEGTYDQYF
TRBJ1-5	TRBV3-1	14	CASSRTGTNQPQHF
TRBJ1-1	TRBV28	14	CASTWTGFNTEAFF
TRBJ2-7	TRBV7-2	14	CASSRMTGSNEQYF
TRBJ2-4	TRBV24-1	12	CAPYIAKNIQYF
TRBJ1-2	TRBV2	13	CASNQVGGYGYTF
TRBJ1-1	TRBV5-1	14	CASSLNTLNTEAFF
TRBJ1-1	TRBV5-1	13	CASQRGQDTEAFF
TRBJ1-1	TRBV7-9	15	CASSLIGSGDTEAFF
TRBJ2-5	TRBV27	13	CASRARAQETQYF
TRBJ2-7	TRBV20-1	13	CSARSRPSNEQYF
TRBJ1-1	TRBV3-1	13	CASSPQRATEAFF
TRBJ2-2	TRBV7-3	16	CASSPDPGLRIGELFF
TRBJ1-2	TRBV12-3/TRBV12-4	16	CASSSRTGGLDYGYTF
TRBJ1-2	TRBV20-1	14	CSARDTGGKGGYTF
TRBJ1-6	TRBV6-1	16	CASSARQSSYNSPLHF
TRBJ1-2	TRBV24-1	14	CATSDPGQDYGYTF
TRBJ1-1	TRBV28	12	CASSLRQGQAFF
TRBJ2-7	TRBV5-1	13	CASSLGGNYEQYF
TRBJ1-1	TRBV27	14	CASSLLTGDTEAFF
TRBJ2-7	TRBV27	14	CASSFGDQTYEQYF
TRBJ2-7	TRBV7-2	18	CASSLAGGPGTGVYEQYF
TRBJ2-7	TRBV6-2/TRBV6-3	19	CASSYPPSGSSQGTYEQYF
TRBJ2-7	TRBV7-3	13	CASSRGDFGEQYF
TRBJ1-5	TRBV30	12	CAWRVQNQPQHF
TRBJ1-1	TRBV4-3	16	CASSQAPGEGAQEAFF
TRBJ2-5	TRBV7-9	15	CASSVGATGGETQYF
TRBJ1-1	TRBV6-2/TRBV6-3	15	CASSYPGTLGTEAFF
TRBJ1-1	TRBV6-2/TRBV6-3	14	CASRTGIMNTEAFF
TRBJ1-5	TRBV30	14	CAWGTGYSNQPQHF
TRBJ2-7	TRBV12-5	13	CASGLADTNEQYF